The text below deals with one T cell receptor (beta chain). Its antigen remains unidentified. The data derive from a study of cytomegalovirus exposure and HLA in healthy donors. Broader study findings: 87-base-pair reads could not separate some V segments, including TRBV6-2 and TRBV6-3. In a later analysis, specific HLA alleles were associated with about 18,000 TCR beta sequences at a 0.05 false discovery rate.

The PCR was carried out with 60 Vbeta primers and 13 Jbeta primers. TCRdb's copy holds only in-frame clones and misses some; the assay was immunoSEQ multiplex PCR. The sample records under 200,000 clones, around 88% being singletons. The CDR3 has 14 amino acids. Between the trimmed V and J ends, which lost 0 bases and 4 bases, there was a span of 7 bases. Germline CDR1 reads MNHEY; CDR2 reads SVGAGI. What was sequenced was PBMCs. The chain combines TRBV6-5 with TRBJ2-1; TRBD2 is a possible D gene (6 bases). This clonotype originated in a man aged 40-50 years in good health and CMV-seropositive. CDR3 region: CASSYSGLYNEQFF. CDR3 DNA sequence: TGTGCCAGCAGTTACTCCGGACTATACAATGAGCAGTTCTTC.